This TCR beta chain was observed in a study of shared clonotypes between healthy human individuals. TCRdb's table, derived via immunoSEQ multiplex PCR, lists solely in-frame clones and lacks some. Here the sample spans hundreds of thousands of clones, around 74% being singletons. This CDR3 is built from 13 residues. Losses at the gene ends were 7 bases for V and 6 bases for J; bases not matched to a gene: 8. CDR1 and CDR2 from the germline V gene are SQVTM and ANQGSEA. The sequenced material came from memory CD4+ T cells sorted from blood. As to subset: CD45RA-negative fraction. This rearrangement joins TRBV29-1 to TRBJ1-2; 10 positions match TRBD1. The TCR originated in a woman aged 25 to 39 in good health. The CDR3 loop reads CSAKTGGIHGYTF. CDR3 nucleotides: TGCAGCGCCAAGACAGGGGGCATCCATGGCTACACCTTC.